The next 5 T cell receptor beta chains were all read from a single sample in a study of CD8 T cells in Susac syndrome. cDNA came from around 0.5 to 1 ug RNA primed by random hexamers. TCRdb re-derived calls from the immunoSEQ multiplex PCR reads in MiXCR, one entry per CDR3 protein. The sample shows 170,000 or so distinct CDR3 sequences, around 93% of them seen only once. The sequencing sample was made of CD4+ T cells from PBMCs. These receptor sequences come from a human donor with multiple sclerosis.

The gene calls are TRBV7-8 and TRBJ2-7; 15 bases match TRBD2. Germline CDR1 reads SGHVS; CDR2 reads FQNEAQ. The CDR3 sequence is 16 residues long. Unmatched junction bases numbered 6, after V lost 4 bases and J lost 5 bases. CDR3 protein: CASSSPGLAGGNEQYF. The CDR3 coding sequence is TGTGCCAGCAGCTCACCGGGACTAGCGGGAGGTAACGAGCAGTACTTC.

Details on this clonotype: One junction end does not reproduce the germline sequence, and a read error may be involved. The gene calls are TRBV6-6 and TRBJ2-3; D is ambiguous. The CDR3 totals 13 residues. Germline V gene lookup returns CDR1 MNHNY and CDR2 SVGAGI (reference sequence). DNA for the CDR3: TGTGCCAGCAGTTACGCCATCACAAATACGCAGTATTTT. It codes for CASSYAITNTQYF.

This rearrangement joins TRBV5-1 to TRBJ2-5; 7 positions agree with TRBD1. CDR1 and CDR2 from the germline V gene are SGHRS and YFSETQ. The CDR3 loop spans 13 amino acids. Germline trimming cut 3 bases from V and 3 bases from J; bases unmatched to any gene: 2. CDR3 in DNA: TGCGCCAGCAGCTCCGACAGGGAAGAGACCCAGTACTTC. It translates to CASSSDREETQYF.

The V call is TRBV20-1, the J call TRBJ2-7, with D tentatively TRBD2 (6 bases). Trimming removed 3 bases from V and 0 bases from J, with 9 bases in between. Per germline, CDR1 DFQATT and CDR2 SNEGSKA (reference sequence). This CDR3 region has 13 residues. CDR3 coding DNA: TGCAGTGCTAGGGGACTGGGCTCCTACGAGCAGTACTTC. The encoded protein is CSARGLGSYEQYF.

The chain recombines TRBV13 with TRBJ2-3, with 11 bases lining up with TRBD1. The CDR3 is made up of 17 amino acids. V lost 3 bases and J lost 3; bases outside the gene matches: 8. Per the germline V gene, CDR1 is PRHDT and CDR2 is FYEKMQ (reference sequence). CDR3 coding DNA: TGTGCCAGCAGCTTGGGGCCCGGGACAGGGGGAACAGATACGCAGTATTTT. This translates into CASSLGPGTGGTDTQYF.